This T cell receptor beta chain was sequenced for a study of breast tumors, draining lymph nodes, adjacent tissues. Findings of the study overall: Data only fit, rather than demonstrated, lymph node origin of most tumor T cells. Compared with lymph nodes, tumors were less diverse; compared with nontumor tissue, more.

Samples came from axillary lymph nodes draining the breast cancer. TCRdb fed the multiplex PCR reads into MiXCR, producing one record per CDR3 protein. The profile shows about 230,000 distinct CDR3 sequences, about 32% of them singletons. Regarding this clonotype: Its antigen is not known. The germline gene is not matched at one end of the junction; a read error may be the cause.

The germline V gene encodes CDR1 MNHEY and CDR2 SVGAGI. This CDR3 is built from 17 residues. V and J are TRBV6-5 and TRBJ2-1, with 12 bases fitting TRBD2. The clonotype was recovered from a female donor with breast cancer. Some clones in this sample may be carry-over from other donors' samples. Material: axillary lymph node tissue. This CDR3 reads CASSHSPSGGAYNEQFF. In DNA form, the CDR3 reads TGTGCCAGCAGTCACTCACCTAGCGGGGGGGCCTACAATGAGCAGTTCTTC.